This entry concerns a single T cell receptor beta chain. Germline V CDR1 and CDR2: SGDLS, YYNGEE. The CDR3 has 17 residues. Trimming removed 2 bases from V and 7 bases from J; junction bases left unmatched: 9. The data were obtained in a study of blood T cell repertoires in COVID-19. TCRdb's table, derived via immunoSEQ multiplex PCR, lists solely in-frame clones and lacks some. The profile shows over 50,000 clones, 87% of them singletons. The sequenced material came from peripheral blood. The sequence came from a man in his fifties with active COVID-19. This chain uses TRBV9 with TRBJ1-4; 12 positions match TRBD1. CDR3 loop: CASSVGTGGLMGEKLFF. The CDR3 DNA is TGTGCCAGCAGCGTCGGGACAGGGGGCTTAATGGGTGAAAAACTGTTTTTT.